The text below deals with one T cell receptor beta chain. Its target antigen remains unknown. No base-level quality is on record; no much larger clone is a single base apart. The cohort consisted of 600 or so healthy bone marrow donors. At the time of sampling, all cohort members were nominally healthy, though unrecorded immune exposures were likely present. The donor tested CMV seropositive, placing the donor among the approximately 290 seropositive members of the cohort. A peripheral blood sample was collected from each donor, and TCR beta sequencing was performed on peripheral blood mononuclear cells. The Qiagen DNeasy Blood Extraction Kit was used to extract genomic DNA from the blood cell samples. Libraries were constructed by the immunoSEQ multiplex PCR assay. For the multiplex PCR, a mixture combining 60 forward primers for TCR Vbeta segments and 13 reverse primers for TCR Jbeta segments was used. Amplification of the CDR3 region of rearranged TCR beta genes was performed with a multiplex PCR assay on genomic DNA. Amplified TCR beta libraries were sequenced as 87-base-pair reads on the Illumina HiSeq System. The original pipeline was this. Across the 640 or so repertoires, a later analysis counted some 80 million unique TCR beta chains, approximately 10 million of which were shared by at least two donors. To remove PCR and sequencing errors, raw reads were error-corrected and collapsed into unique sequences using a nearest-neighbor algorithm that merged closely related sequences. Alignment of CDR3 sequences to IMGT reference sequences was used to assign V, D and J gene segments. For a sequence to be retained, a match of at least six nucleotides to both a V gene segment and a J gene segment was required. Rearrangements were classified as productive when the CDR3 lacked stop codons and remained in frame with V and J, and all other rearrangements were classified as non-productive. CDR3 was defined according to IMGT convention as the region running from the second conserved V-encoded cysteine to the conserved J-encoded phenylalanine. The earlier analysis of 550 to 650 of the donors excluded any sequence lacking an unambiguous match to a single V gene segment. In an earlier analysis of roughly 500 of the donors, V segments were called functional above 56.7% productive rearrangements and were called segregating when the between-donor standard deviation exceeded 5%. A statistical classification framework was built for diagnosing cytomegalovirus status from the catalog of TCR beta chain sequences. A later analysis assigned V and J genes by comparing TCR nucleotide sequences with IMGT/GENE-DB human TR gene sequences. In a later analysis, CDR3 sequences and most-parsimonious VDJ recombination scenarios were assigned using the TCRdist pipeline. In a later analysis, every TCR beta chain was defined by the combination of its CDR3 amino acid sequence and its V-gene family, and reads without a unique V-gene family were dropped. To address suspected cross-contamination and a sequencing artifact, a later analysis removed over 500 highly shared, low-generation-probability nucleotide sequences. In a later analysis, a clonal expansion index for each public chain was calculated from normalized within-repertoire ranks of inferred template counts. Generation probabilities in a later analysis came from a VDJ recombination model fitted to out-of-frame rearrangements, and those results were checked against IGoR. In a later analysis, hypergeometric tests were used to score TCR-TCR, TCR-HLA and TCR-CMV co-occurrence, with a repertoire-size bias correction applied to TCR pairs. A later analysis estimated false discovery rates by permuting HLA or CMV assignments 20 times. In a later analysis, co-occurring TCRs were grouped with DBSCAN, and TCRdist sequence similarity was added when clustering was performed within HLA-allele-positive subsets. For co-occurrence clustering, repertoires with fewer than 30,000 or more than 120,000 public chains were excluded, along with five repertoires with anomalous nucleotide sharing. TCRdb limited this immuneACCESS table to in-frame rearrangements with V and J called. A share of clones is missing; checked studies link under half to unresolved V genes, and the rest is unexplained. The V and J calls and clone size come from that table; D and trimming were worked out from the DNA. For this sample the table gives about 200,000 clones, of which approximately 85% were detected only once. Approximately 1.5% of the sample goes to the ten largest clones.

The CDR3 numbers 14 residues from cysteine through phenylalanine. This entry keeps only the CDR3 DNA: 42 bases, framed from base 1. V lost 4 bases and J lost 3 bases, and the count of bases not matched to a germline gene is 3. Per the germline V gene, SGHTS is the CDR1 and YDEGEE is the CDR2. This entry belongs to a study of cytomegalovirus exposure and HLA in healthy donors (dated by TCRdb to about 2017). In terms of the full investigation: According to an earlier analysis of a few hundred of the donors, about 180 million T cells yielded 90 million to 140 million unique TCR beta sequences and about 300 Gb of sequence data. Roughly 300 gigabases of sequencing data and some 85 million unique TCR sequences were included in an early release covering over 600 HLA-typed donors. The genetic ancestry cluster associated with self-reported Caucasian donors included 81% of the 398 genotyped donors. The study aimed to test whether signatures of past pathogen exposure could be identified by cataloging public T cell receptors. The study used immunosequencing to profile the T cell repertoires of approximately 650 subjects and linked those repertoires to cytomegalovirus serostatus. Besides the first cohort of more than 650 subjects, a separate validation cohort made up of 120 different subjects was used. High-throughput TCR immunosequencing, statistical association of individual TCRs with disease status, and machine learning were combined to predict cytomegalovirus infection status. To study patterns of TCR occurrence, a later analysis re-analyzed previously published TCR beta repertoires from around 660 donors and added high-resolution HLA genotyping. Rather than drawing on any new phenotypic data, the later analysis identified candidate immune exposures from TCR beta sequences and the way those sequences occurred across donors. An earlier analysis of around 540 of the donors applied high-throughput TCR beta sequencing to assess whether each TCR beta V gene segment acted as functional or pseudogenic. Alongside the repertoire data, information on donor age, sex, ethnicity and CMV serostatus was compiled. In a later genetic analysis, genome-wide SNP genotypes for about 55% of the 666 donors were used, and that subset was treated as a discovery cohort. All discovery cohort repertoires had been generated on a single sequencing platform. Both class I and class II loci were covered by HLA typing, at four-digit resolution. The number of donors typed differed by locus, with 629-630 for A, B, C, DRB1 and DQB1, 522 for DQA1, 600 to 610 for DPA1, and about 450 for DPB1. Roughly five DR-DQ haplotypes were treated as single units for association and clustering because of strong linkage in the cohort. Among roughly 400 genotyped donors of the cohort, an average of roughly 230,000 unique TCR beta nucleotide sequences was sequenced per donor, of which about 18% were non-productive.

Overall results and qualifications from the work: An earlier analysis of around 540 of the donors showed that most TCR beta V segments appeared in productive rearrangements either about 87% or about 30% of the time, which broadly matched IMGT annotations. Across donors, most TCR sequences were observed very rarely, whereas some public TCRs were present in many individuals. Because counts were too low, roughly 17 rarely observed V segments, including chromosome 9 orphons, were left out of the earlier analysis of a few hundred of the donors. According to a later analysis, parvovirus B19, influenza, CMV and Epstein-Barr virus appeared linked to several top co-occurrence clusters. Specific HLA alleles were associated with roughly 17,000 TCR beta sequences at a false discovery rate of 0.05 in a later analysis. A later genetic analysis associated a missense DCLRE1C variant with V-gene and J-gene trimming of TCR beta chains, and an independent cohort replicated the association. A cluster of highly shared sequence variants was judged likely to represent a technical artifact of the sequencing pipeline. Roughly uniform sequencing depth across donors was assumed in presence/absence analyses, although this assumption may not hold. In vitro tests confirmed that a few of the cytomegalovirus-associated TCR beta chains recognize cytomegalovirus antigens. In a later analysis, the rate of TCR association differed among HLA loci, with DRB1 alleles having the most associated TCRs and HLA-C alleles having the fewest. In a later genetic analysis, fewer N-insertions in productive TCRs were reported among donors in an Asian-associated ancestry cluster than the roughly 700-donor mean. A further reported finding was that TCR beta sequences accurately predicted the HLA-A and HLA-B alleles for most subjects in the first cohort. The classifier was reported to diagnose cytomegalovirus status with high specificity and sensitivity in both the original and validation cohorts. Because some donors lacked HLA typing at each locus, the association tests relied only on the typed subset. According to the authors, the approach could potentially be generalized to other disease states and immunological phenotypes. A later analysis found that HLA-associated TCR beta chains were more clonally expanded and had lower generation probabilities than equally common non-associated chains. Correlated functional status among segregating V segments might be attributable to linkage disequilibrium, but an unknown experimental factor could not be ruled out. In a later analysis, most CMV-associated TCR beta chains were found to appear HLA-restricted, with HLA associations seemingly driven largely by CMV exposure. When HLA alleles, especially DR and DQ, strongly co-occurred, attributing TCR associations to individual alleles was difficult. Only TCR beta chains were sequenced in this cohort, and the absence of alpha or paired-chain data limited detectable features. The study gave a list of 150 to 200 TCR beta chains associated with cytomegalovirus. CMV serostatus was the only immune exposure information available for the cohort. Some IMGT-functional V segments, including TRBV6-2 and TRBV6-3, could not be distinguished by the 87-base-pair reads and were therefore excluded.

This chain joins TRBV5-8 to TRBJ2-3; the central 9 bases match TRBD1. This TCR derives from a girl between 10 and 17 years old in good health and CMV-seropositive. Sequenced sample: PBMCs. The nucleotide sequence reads TGTGCCAGCAGCACGGGACAGGGTACAGATACGCAGTATTTT. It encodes CASSTGQGTDTQYF.